The 8 T cell receptor beta chains given below trace back to one sample, sequenced in a study of CD8 T cells in Susac syndrome. Random hexamers primed reverse transcription of roughly 0.5 to 1 ug RNA. Each CDR3 protein gets one entry after TCRdb re-called the immunoSEQ multiplex PCR reads with MiXCR. The table records 250,000 to 350,000 distinct CDR3 sequences, 70% to 90% of them present only once. The material sequenced was CD8+ T cells from PBMCs. The receptors derive from a human donor with multiple sclerosis.

This clonotype was observed once. The chain combines TRBV12-3 or TRBV12-4 with TRBJ2-7; D remains ambiguous. The germline V and J ends were trimmed by 6 bases and 0 bases, with 18 bases remaining between them. This CDR3 contains 16 residues. The CDR3 protein is CASSTFRTPNSYEQYF. The CDR3 DNA reads as TGTGCCAGCAGCACCTTCCGGACCCCGAACTCCTACGAGCAGTACTTC.

V usage is TRBV2 and J usage is TRBJ1-6, with TRBD1 as a possible D gene (5 bases). Trimming removed 0 bases from V and 7 bases from J, with 16 bases in between. The CDR3 is made up of 17 amino acids. Germline V gene sequence: CDR1 SNHLY, CDR2 FYNNEI. CDR3: CASSEAHSRGSNSPLHF. The CDR3 coding sequence is TGTGCCAGCAGTGAAGCGCACAGTAGGGGTTCCAATTCACCCCTCCACTTT.

CDR3 loop: CASSPQRESYEQYF. Written as DNA, the CDR3 is TGTGCCAGCAGCCCCCAGCGGGAGAGTTACGAGCAGTACTTC. V gene TRBV3-1 combines with J gene TRBJ2-7; 8 bases are a match to TRBD2. Germline V gene sequence: CDR1 LGHDT, CDR2 YNNKEL (reference sequence). This CDR3 is 14 amino acids long. V shed 4 bases, J shed 4 bases, and the junction held 6 bases outside the gene matches.

The chain has TRBV10-3 and TRBJ1-6, with D possibly matching TRBD1 (6 bases). This CDR3 spans 15 amino acids. V lost 0 bases and J 10 bases, leaving 13 bases between the germline ends. Looked up from germline, CDR1 is ENHRY and CDR2 is SYGVKD. DNA of the CDR3: TGTGCCATCAGTGAGTCGACCTCCAGGGGATCACCCCTCCACTTT. This encodes CAISESTSRGSPLHF.

The genes are TRBV9 and TRBJ2-3; the D is unclear. Germline V gene data show CDR1 as SGDLS and CDR2 as YYNGEE. The CDR3 has 13 residues. The V and J ends lost 0 bases and 3 bases respectively, with 5 bases between them. This CDR3 is CASSVVGTDTQYF. The CDR3 DNA follows: TGTGCCAGCAGCGTAGTAGGGACAGATACGCAGTATTTT.

The rearrangement uses TRBV19 and TRBJ2-7; 10 nucleotides agree with TRBD2. The length of the CDR3 is 14 residues. The germline V gene encodes CDR1 LNHDA and CDR2 SQIVND (reference sequence). V shed 5 bases, J shed 7 bases, and the junction held 8 bases outside the gene matches. As DNA, the CDR3 is TGTGCCAGTAGTTGGAGGCTAGCGGGAGAGGAGCAGTACTTC. Translating gives CASSWRLAGEEQYF. The full variable domain, in which reference TRBV19 and TRBJ2-7 provide the parts outside the CDR3, is DGGITQSPKYLFRKEGQNVTLSCEQNLNHDAMYWYRQDPGQGLRLIYYSQIVNDFQKGDIAEGYSVSREKKESFPLTVTSAQKNPTAFYLCASSWRLAGEEQYFGPGTRLTVT.

This chain links TRBV7-3 with TRBJ1-6; a possible D gene is TRBD1 (5 bases). The germline CDR1 and CDR2 sequences are SGHTA and FQGTGA. Between the trimmed V and J ends, which lost 1 base and 7 bases, there was a span of 8 bases. The CDR3 totals 14 residues. The CDR3 reads CASSLRPGNSPLHF. Written as DNA, the CDR3 is TGTGCCAGCAGCTTAAGGCCAGGGAATTCACCCCTCCACTTT.

This clonotype came up once. The V and J genes are TRBV20-1 and TRBJ2-1; D may match TRBD1 or TRBD2 (5 bases each). This CDR3 has 15 amino acids. Germline values: CDR1 DFQATT, CDR2 SNEGSKA (reference sequence). Trimming cost V 5 bases and J 0 bases, with 14 bases left between them. The CDR3 loop is CSAESGTNSYNEQFF. CDR3 bases: TGCAGTGCTGAATCCGGGACCAACTCCTACAATGAGCAGTTCTTC.